The clone carrying this TCR beta chain occurred many times. The antigen remains undetermined. These data are taken from a study of tumor and adjacent non-tumor tissue in lung cancer. Study-wide background: On average, productive TCRbeta reads reached about 4.4 million per sample. Findings of the study overall: Significantly higher TCR diversity was found in tumor than normal lung.

CDR3 length: 13 residues. Germline CDR1 reads SNHLY; CDR2 reads FYNNEI. Trimming took 4 bases from V and 7 from J, leaving 11 bases between them. No cell sorting was done before RNA was extracted from the tissue. Chemotherapy-naive patients with new lung cancer underwent thoracic surgery in China, August–November 2014. A modified ARM-PCR protocol with three rounds of nested PCR amplified TCRbeta. TCRdb independently ran MiXCR on the multiplex PCR reads; one entry per CDR3 protein. The sample yields over 60,000 distinct CDR3 sequences, approximately 73% seen once. The sequenced sample consisted of lung tumor tissue. The V and J genes are TRBV2 and TRBJ1-5; the D is unclear. The clonotype comes from a man in his sixties with non-small cell lung cancer. Here the CDR3 DNA reads TGTGCCAGCAGTGGACACCCGGGACAGCCCCAGCATTTT. It translates to CASSGHPGQPQHF.